This T cell receptor beta chain was recorded in a study of T cells in localized non-small cell lung cancer. General study points: Uninvolved adjacent lung, not tumor, had the highest T cell clonality.

Comments on this clone: Antigen unknown.

Per the germline V gene, CDR1 is MNHGY and CDR2 is SAAAGT. The CDR3 spans 14 residues. The V and J ends lost 8 bases and 2 bases respectively, with 13 bases between them. This table comes from immunoSEQ multiplex PCR, and its TCRdb copy is limited to in-frame clones, with some not included. The sample lists approximately 3,300 clones; around 30% were seen once. This sequence joins TRBV6-8 and TRBJ1-5, with D possibly TRBD1 on 5 matching bases. The origin of this receptor is a male donor older than 55 with stage I lung adenocarcinoma. The starting material was lung tumor tissue, obtained before any cancer treatment. In nucleotides, the CDR3 is TGTGCCAGCGTCAGGGAAAAGGGCAATCAGCCCCAGCATTTT. Translating it yields CASVREKGNQPQHF.